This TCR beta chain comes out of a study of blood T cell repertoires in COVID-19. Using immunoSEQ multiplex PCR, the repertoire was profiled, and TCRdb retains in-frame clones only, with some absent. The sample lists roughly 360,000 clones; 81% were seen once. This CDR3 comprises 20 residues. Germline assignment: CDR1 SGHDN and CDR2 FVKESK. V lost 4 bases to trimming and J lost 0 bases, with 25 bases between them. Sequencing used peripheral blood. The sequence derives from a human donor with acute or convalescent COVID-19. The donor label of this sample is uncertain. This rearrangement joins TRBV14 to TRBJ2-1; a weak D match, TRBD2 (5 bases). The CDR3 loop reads CASSRDRFTGSASSYNEQFF. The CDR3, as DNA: TGTGCCAGCAGCCGAGACCGCTTTACTGGTAGCGCGAGCTCCTACAATGAGCAGTTCTTC.